This T cell receptor beta chain is drawn from a study of blood T cell repertoires in COVID-19. Study summary: In each case, the material was cDNA or gDNA derived from T cells, B-cell-depleted T cells, or PBMCs.

This CDR3 spans 13 amino acids. V was trimmed by 6 bases and J by 2 bases, leaving 10 bases between them. Germline lookup yields CDR1 MNHNY and CDR2 SVGAGI (reference sequence). The table lists this clone with a count of one. In the study's own analysis: Reference gene primer amplification in the assay estimated nucleated cell counts. The method was immunoSEQ multiplex PCR; TCRdb's version includes in-frame clones alone and lacks a portion of them. V, J and clone size were drawn from that table, and D and trimming were deduced from the DNA. The data contain about 50,000 clones, more than 80% of them singletons.

V gene TRBV6-6 combines with J gene TRBJ2-5; D is uncertain. The source material was peripheral blood. This clonotype was obtained from a man aged 55 to 69 with acute or convalescent COVID-19. CDR3 coding DNA: TGTGCCAGCAGCCAACAGCTACAAGAGACCCAGTACTTC. This translates into CASSQQLQETQYF.